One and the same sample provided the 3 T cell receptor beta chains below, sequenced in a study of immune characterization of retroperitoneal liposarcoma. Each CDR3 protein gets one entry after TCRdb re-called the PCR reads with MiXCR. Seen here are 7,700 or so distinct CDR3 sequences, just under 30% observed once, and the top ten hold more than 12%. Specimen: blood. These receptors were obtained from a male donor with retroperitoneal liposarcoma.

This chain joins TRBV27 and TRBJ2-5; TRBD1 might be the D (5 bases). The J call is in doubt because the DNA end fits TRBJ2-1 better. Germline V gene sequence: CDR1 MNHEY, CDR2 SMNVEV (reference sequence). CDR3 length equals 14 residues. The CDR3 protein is CASKIADISPEQFF. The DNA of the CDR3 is TGTGCCAGCAAAATCGCGGACATTTCCCCCGAGCAGTTCTTC.

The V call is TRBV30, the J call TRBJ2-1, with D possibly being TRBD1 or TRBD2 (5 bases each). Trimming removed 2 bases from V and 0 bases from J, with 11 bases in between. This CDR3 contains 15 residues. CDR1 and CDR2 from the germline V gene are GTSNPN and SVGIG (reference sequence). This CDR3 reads CAWSLGVSSYNEQFF. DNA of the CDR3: TGTGCCTGGAGTTTGGGGGTAAGCTCCTACAATGAGCAGTTCTTC. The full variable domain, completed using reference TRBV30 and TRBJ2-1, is SQTIHQWPATLVQPVGSPLSLECTVEGTSNPNLYWYRQAAGRGLQLLFYSVGIGQISSEVPQNLSASRPQDRQFILSSKKLLLSDSGFYLCAWSLGVSSYNEQFFGPGTRLTVL.

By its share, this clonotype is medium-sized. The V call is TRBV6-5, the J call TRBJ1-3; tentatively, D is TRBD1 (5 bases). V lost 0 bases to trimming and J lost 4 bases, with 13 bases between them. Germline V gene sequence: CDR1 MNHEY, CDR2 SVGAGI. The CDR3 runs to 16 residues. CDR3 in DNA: TGTGCCAGCAGTTACTCCTCAGGGCGAACAGGAAACACCATATATTTT. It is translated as CASSYSSGRTGNTIYF.